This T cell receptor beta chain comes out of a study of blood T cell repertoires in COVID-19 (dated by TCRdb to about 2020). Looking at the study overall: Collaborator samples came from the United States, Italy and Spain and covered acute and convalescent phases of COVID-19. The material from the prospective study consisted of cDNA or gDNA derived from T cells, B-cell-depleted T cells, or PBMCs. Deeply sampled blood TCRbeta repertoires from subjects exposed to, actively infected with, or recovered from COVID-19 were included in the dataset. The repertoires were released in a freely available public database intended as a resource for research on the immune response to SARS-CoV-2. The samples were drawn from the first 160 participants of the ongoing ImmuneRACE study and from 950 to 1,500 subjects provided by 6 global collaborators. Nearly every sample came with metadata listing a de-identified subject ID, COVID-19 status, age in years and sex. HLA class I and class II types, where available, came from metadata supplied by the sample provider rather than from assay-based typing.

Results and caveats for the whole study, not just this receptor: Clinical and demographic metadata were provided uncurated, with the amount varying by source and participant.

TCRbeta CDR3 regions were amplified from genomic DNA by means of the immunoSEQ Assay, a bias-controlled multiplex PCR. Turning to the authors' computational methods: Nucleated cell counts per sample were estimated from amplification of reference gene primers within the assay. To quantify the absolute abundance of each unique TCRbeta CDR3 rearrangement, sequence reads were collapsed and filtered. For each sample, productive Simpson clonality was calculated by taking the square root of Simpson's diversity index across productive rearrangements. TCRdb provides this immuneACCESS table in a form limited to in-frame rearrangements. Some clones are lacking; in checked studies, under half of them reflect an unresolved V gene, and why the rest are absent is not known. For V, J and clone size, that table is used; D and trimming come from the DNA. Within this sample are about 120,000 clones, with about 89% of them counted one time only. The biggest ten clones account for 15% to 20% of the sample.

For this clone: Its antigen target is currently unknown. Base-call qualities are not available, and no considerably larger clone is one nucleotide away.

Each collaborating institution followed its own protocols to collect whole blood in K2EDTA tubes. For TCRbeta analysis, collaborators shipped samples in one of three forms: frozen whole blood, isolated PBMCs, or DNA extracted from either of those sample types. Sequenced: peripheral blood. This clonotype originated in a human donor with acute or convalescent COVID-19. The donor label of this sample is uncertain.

CDR3 reads: CASTLAGSDTQYF. The nucleotide sequence reads TGTGCCAGCACCCTAGCGGGTTCAGATACGCAGTATTTT. The rearrangement combines TRBV6-5 with TRBJ2-3, and TRBD2 aligns with 8 junction nucleotides. The junction shows trimming of 7 bases on V and 4 bases on J, and the gene matches do not reach 4 bases of it. In the germline V gene, CDR1 corresponds to MNHEY and CDR2 to SVGAGI. The CDR3 starts with the cysteine, ends with the phenylalanine, and has 13 residues. Only the CDR3 DNA is retained, 39 bases long and in frame from the first base.